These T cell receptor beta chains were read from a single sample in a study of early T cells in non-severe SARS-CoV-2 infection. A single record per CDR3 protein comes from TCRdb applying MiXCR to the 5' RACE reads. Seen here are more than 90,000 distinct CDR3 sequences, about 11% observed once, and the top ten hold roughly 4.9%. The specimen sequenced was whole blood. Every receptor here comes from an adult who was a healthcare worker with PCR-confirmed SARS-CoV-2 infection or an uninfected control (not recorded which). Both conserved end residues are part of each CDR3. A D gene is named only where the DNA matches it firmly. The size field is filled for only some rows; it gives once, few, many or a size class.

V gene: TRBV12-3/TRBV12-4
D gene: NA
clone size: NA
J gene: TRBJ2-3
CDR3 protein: CASMPTRQSSTDTQYF
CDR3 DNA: TGTGCCAGCATGCCCACCCGACAGTCTAGCACAGATACGCAGTATTTT

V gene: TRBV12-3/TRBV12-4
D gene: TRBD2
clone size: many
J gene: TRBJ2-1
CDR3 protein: CASSFTGRREDEQFF
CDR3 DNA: TGTGCCAGCAGTTTCACCGGGAGGAGAGAGGATGAGCAGTTCTTC

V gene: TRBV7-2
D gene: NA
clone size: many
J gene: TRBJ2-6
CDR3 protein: CASSLVAGANVLTF
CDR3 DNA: TGTGCCAGCAGCTTAGTGGCTGGGGCCAACGTCCTGACTTTC

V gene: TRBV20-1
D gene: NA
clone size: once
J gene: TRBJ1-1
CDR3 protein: CSARSTTRNTEAFF
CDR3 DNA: TGCAGTGCTAGATCGACGACAAGGAACACTGAAGCTTTCTTT

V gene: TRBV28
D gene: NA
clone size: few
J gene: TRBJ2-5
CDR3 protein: CASSRTTQETQYF
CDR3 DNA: TGTGCCAGCAGTCGGACAACCCAAGAGACCCAGTACTTC

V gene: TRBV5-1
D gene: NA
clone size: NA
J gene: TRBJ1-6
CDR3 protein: CASSLAGGYESSPLHF
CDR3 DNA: TGCGCCAGCAGCTTGGCCGGGGGCTACGAGAGTTCACCCCTCCACTTT

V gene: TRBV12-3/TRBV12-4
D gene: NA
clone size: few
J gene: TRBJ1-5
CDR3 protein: CASSLMDNQPQHF
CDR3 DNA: TGTGCCAGCAGTTTAATGGACAATCAGCCCCAGCATTTT

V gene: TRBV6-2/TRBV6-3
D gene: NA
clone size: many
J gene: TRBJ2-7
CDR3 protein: CASSPLSGRYEQYF
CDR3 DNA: TGTGCCAGCAGTCCCTTAAGCGGACGGTACGAGCAGTACTTC

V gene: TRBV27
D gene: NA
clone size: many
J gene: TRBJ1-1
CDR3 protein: CASSLSLGETEAFF
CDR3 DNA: TGTGCCAGCAGTTTATCGCTGGGGGAAACTGAAGCTTTCTTT

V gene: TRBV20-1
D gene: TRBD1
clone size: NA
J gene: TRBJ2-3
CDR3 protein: CSARDRDRFSTDTQYF
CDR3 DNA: TGCAGTGCTAGAGATCGGGACAGATTTAGCACAGATACGCAGTATTTT

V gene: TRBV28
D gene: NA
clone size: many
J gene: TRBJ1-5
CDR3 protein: CAIRGSPGQPQHF
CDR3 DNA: TGTGCCATCCGTGGGAGTCCCGGTCAGCCCCAGCATTTT

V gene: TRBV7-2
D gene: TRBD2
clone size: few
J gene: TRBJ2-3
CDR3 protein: CASSQRGGGALSTDTQYF
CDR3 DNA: TGTGCCAGCAGCCAGAGGGGCGGGGGGGCCCTGAGCACAGATACGCAGTATTTT

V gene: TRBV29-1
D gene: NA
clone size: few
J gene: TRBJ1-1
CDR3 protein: CSVGEGTEAFF
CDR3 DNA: TGCAGCGTGGGAGAGGGGACTGAAGCTTTCTTT

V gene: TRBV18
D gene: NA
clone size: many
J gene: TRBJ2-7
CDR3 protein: CASAEREQYF
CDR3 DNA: TGTGCCAGCGCAGAGCGGGAGCAGTACTTC

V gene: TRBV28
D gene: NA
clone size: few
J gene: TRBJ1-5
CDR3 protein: CASSLGGGGNQPQHF
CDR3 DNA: TGTGCCAGCAGTTTGGGGGGGGGCGGCAATCAGCCCCAGCATTTT

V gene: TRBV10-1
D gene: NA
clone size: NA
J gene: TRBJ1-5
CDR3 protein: CASSEGSDDQPQHF
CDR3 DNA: TGCGCCAGCAGTGAAGGGTCGGACGATCAGCCCCAGCATTTT

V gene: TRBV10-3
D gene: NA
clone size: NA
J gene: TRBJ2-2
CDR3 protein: CAISETGELFF
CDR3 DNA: TGTGCCATCAGTGAGACCGGGGAGCTGTTTTTT

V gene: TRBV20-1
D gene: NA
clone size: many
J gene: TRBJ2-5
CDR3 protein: CSARKSEETQYF
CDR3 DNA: TGCAGTGCCCGAAAGTCTGAAGAGACCCAGTACTTC

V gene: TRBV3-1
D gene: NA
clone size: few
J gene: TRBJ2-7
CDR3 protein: CASSQVIGLAPYEQYF
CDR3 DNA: TGTGCCAGCAGCCAAGTTATTGGACTGGCGCCCTACGAGCAGTACTTC

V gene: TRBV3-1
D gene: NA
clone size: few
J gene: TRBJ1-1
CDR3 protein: CASSQEGRGRMNTEAFF
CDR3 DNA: TGTGCCAGCAGCCAAGAAGGCAGGGGAAGAATGAACACTGAAGCTTTCTTT

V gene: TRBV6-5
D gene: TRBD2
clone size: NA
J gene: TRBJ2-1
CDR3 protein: CASRTGLALDPFF
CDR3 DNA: TGTGCCAGCAGAACGGGACTAGCGTTGGATCCGTTCTTC

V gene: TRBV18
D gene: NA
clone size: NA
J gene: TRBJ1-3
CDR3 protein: CASSPGISGNTIYF
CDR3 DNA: TGTGCCAGCTCACCGGGCATCTCTGGAAACACCATATATTTT

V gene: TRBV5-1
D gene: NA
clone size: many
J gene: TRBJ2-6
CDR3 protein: CASSLGGTGANVLTF
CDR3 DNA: TGCGCCAGCAGCTTGGGTGGTACTGGGGCCAACGTCCTGACTTTC

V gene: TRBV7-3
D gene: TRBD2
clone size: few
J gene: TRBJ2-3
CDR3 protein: CASSPHATSGGSHTQYF
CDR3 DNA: TGTGCCAGCAGCCCCCACGCGACTAGCGGGGGATCCCATACGCAGTATTTT

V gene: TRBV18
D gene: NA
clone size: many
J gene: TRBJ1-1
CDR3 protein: CASSPGSGVNTEAFF
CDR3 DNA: TGTGCCAGCTCACCTGGGAGCGGAGTGAACACTGAAGCTTTCTTT